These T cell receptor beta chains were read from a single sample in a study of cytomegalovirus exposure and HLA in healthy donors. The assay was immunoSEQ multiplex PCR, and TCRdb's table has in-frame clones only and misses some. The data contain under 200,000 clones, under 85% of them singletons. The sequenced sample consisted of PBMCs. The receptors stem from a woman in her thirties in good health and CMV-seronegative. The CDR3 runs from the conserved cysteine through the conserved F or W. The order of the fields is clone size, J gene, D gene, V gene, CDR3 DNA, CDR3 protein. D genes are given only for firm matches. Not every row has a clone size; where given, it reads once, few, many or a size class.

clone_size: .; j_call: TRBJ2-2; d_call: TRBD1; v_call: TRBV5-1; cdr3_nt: TGCGCCAGCAGCACTGCAGGGGGTAACACCGGGGAGCTGTTTTTT; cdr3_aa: CASSTAGGNTGELFF
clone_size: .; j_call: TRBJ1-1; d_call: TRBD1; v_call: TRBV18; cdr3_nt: TGTGCCAGCTCACCCGGGACAGCAGATAACACTGAAGCTTTCTTT; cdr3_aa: CASSPGTADNTEAFF
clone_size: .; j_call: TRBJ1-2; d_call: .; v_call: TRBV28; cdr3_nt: TGTGCCAGCAGAAACTCAGGGGCTTCCTATGGCTACACCTTC; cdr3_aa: CASRNSGASYGYTF
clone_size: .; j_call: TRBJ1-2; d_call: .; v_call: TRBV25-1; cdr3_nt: TGTGCCAGCAGGGCAGGGAAAGGCTACACCTTC; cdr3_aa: CASRAGKGYTF
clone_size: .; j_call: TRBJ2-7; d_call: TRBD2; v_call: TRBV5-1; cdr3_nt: TGCGCCAGCAGCTTGGTTGTAGCGGGGCTCTACGAGCAGTACTTC; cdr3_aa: CASSLVVAGLYEQYF
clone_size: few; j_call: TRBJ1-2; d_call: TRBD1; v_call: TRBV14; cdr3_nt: TGTGCCAGCAGCAAGGACAGGGGGAAGTATGGCTACACCTTC; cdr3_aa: CASSKDRGKYGYTF
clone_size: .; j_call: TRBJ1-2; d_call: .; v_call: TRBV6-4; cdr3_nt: TGTGCCAGCAGTGCCCAGCCCGACAGAAACTATGGCTACACCTTC; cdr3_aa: CASSAQPDRNYGYTF
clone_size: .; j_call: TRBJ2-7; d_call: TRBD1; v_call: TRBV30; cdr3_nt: TGTGCCTGGAGTGGTGACAGGGGGTACGAGCAGTACTTC; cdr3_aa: CAWSGDRGYEQYF
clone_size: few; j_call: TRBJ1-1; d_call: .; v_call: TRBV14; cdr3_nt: TGTGCCAGCATGCCCCTTAGGGGGAACACTGAAGCTTTCTTT; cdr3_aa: CASMPLRGNTEAFF
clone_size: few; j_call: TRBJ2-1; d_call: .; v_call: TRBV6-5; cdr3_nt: TGTGCCAGCACGAGAGGGATTTTAGGCTACAATGAGCAGTTCTTC; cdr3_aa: CASTRGILGYNEQFF
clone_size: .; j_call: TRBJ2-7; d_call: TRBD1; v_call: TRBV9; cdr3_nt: TGTGCCAGCAGCGTAGGACAGAAGGGGGCCTCCGAGCAGTACTTC; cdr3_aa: CASSVGQKGASEQYF